This TCR beta chain stems from a study of control samples from healthy donors and cancer patients. Sequencing used immunoSEQ multiplex PCR; TCRdb keeps in-frame clones, though not all of them. This table has tens of thousands of clones, roughly nine tenths appearing once. The CDR3 sequence is 13 residues long. V lost 2 bases and J 4 bases, leaving 6 bases between the germline ends. Germline V gene data show CDR1 as MNHNS and CDR2 as SASEGT. Note on this clone: The sample has other DNA sequences that encode this CDR3 too.

The rearrangement links TRBV6-1 to TRBJ1-3; D is possibly TRBD1 (5 bases). The material sequenced was blood. The TCR originated in a man aged 45-60 years in good health. DNA of the CDR3: TGTGCCAGCAGTGAAACAGGAGGAAACACCATATATTTT. Translated, it gives CASSETGGNTIYF.